The 28 T cell receptor beta chains below come from one sample, sequenced in a study of post-analysis software for immune sequencing data. For these TCRs, the target antigens are not known. Findings and caveats of the study: Controls had lower frequencies than patients of four or five TRBV segments, which included TRBV5-6, TRBV5-1 and TRBV20-1.

The authors incorporated unique molecular identifiers into the TCR beta cDNA libraries. TCRdb re-called the PCR reads with MiXCR, one entry per CDR3 protein. This table has some 890,000 distinct CDR3 sequences, about 50% appearing once. Material: blood. The receptors were sampled from a girl aged 10 to 17 with multiple sclerosis.

V is TRBV29-1 and J is TRBJ2-5, with 8 bases identical to TRBD1. The J call may be wrong; the DNA end is better matched by TRBJ2-7. This CDR3 has 13 amino acids. Looked up from germline, CDR1 is SQVTM and CDR2 is ANQGSEA. The CDR3 region is CSGSGGQSYEQYF. CDR3 coding DNA: TGCAGCGGGTCAGGGGGCCAGTCCTACGAGCAGTACTTC.

The chain recombines TRBV10-2 with TRBJ2-7, with TRBD2 matching 8 bases. CDR1 is WSHSY, CDR2 SAAADI, per germline. The CDR3 is 17 amino acids. The J segment lost 1 base and the V segment lost 0 bases, leaving 8 bases of the junction unmatched. The CDR3, as DNA: TGCGCCAGCAGTGAGTCCTTATTGACTAGCGAATCCTACGAGCAGTACTTC. Its translation: CASSESLLTSESYEQYF.

CDR3 nucleotides: TGTGCCAGCAGTGAAGAGTCAGGATCGGCACATTATAATTCACCCCTCCACTTT. Translated: CASSEESGSAHYNSPLHF. The V and J genes are TRBV2 and TRBJ1-6, with D unresolved. CDR3 length: 18 amino acids. From germline, CDR1 is SNHLY and CDR2 FYNNEI. Trimming took 1 base from V and 4 from J, leaving 17 bases between them.

This clonotype was counted a few times. This chain connects TRBV7-6 to TRBJ2-1, with a possible D match to TRBD2 (6 bases). In germline, CDR1 is SGHVS, CDR2 FNYEAQ. V was shortened by 5 bases and J by 4 bases, with 18 bases between the two germline ends. The CDR3 consists of 16 residues. In DNA, the CDR3 is TGTGCCAGCAGCAGAGGTGGCGGGATGAGTTACAATGAGCAGTTCTTC. Translated: CASSRGGGMSYNEQFF.

J is TRBJ2-1 and V is TRBV5-1; 8 bases agree with TRBD2. This CDR3 has 17 amino acids. CDR1 and CDR2 from the germline V gene are SGHRS and YFSETQ. After removal of 0 bases from V and 7 bases from J, the junction contained 12 bases not matched to a gene. The CDR3 region is CASSLEISGVRGNEQFF. The CDR3, as DNA: TGCGCCAGCAGCTTGGAAATTAGCGGGGTCCGTGGGAATGAGCAGTTCTTC.

This clonotype has just a few counts. The chain has TRBV6-1 and TRBJ1-2; no clear D gene. The germline V gene has CDR1 MNHNS and CDR2 SASEGT. The V gene lost 8 bases and the J gene lost 1 base, with 17 bases spanning the gap. The CDR3 runs 15 residues. The CDR3 loop reads CASSVVGSINYGYTF. The CDR3 DNA is TGTGCCAGCTCAGTCGTGGGGAGCATTAACTATGGCTACACCTTC.

V and J are TRBV6-2 or TRBV6-3 and TRBJ2-4, with D maybe TRBD2 (5 bases). The better agreement between TRBJ2-7 and the DNA end casts doubt on the J call. Germline CDR1 MNHEY, CDR2 SVGEGT. The CDR3 consists of 16 residues. Written as DNA, the CDR3 is TGTGCCAGCAGTTTTCGCGGAGGAACGGTGGTCTACGAGCAGTACTTC. Its translation is CASSFRGGTVVYEQYF.

This clonotype was detected ten times or more. This chain links TRBV7-6 with TRBJ2-7, with no clear D. The CDR3 covers 13 residues. Trimming took 1 base from V and 4 from J, leaving 8 bases between them. CDR1 is SGHVS and CDR2 is FNYEAQ in the germline V gene. CDR3: CASSLGPEYEQYF. For the CDR3, the DNA is TGTGCCAGCAGCTTAGGCCCGGAGTACGAGCAGTACTTC.

This clonotype has just one count. The chain links TRBV21-1 to TRBJ2-4; TRBD1, the table's D call, was not compared with the DNA. Gene TRBJ2-7 matches the end of the DNA better, so the J call may be wrong. TRBV21-1 corresponds to a pseudogene. The CDR3 is 17 amino acids. This CDR3 reads CASRAWRRDRGPYEQYF. CDR3 DNA: TGTGCCAGCAGGGCGTGGAGGAGGGACAGGGGACCCTACGAGCAGTACTTC.

This chain connects TRBV12-3 or TRBV12-4 to TRBJ1-4; D not resolved. The CDR3 runs 14 residues. Trimming stripped 6 bases from V and 8 bases from J, with 16 bases between. The CDR3 DNA sequence: TGTGCCAGCAGCTCAAACTGGGAGGACGAAAAACTGTTTTTT. Protein: CASSSNWEDEKLFF.

The chain joins TRBV4-1 to TRBJ2-5; D may match TRBD1 or TRBD2 (7 bases each). The length of the CDR3 is 17 residues. Looked up from germline, CDR1 is MGHRA and CDR2 is YSYEKL. Trimming left V 0 bases short and J 5 bases short, with 19 bases between. CDR3 amino acids: CASSQDRPGGARETQYF. The CDR3 nucleotides read TGCGCCAGCAGCCAAGATCGTCCAGGGGGGGCGCGGGAGACCCAGTACTTC.

This chain uses TRBV27 with TRBJ2-7; the D call may be TRBD1 or TRBD2 (5 bases each). Trimming removed 2 bases from V and 3 bases from J, with 23 bases in between. This CDR3 comprises 18 residues. Germline loops: CDR1 MNHEY, CDR2 SMNVEV (reference sequence). CDR3 amino acids: CASSLGRAWGGPIYEQYF. The CDR3 DNA follows: TGTGCCAGCAGTTTAGGACGGGCTTGGGGCGGGCCTATCTACGAGCAGTACTTC.

The J gene is TRBJ2-5, the V gene TRBV7-2, with D perhaps matching TRBD1 (6 bases). In germline, CDR1 is SGHTA, CDR2 FQGNSA. V lost 5 bases and J lost 11, with 18 bases in between. The CDR3 totals 13 residues. The CDR3: CASSTTGIGEQYF. For the CDR3, the DNA is TGTGCCAGCAGCACTACAGGGATTGGGGAGCAGTACTTC.

As to this clonotype: One end of the junction varies from germline; a read error may be responsible. The chain employs TRBV29-1 and TRBJ1-1; a possible D gene is TRBD1 (5 bases). Germline V CDR1 and CDR2: SQVTM, ANQGSEA. The CDR3 is made up of 12 amino acids. In nucleotides, the CDR3 is TGCAGCGTTGTCTGGGGGAACGCTGAAGCTTTCTTT. It yields the protein CSVVWGNAEAFF.

The CDR3 coding sequence is TGCGCCAGCAGCTACAAGACAGGGGGCGGTGACGAGCAGTACTTC. This sequence encodes CASSYKTGGGDEQYF. The chain uses TRBV4-3 and TRBJ2-5; 10 bases agree with TRBD1. Near its end, the DNA agrees better with TRBJ2-7, so the J call may be wrong. Germline V CDR1 and CDR2: LGHNA, YSLEER. The CDR3 is 15 residues long.

This clonotype was seen a few times. The genes are TRBV23-1 and TRBJ2-1; D not resolved. TRBV23-1 is identified as an open reading frame with a role that is uncertain. CDR3 size: 10 residues. Trimming took off 6 bases at V and 10 bases at J, with 7 bases between the two ends. The CDR3 loop is CASRVGEQFF. The DNA of the CDR3 is TGCGCCAGCAGGGTGGGGGAGCAGTTCTTC.

This chain links TRBV10-3 with TRBJ2-7; D perhaps matches TRBD1 (6 bases). CDR1 and CDR2 (germline): ENHRY, SYGVKD. The ends were cut back, 11 bases at V and 3 bases at J, with 14 bases in the middle. This CDR3 contains 12 residues. The CDR3 spells CAASRGGYEQYF. The DNA for the CDR3 is TGTGCCGCTAGCAGGGGCGGCTACGAGCAGTACTTC.

This rearrangement joins TRBV7-9 to TRBJ2-5; TRBD2 aligns across 13 bases. Losses at the gene ends were 1 base for V and 5 bases for J; bases not matched to a gene: 7. The CDR3 contains 17 residues. The germline CDR1 and CDR2 sequences are SEHNR and FQNEAQ (reference sequence). The CDR3 DNA reads as TGTGCCAGCAGCTTAGACCGGGGACTAGCGGGGTCGGAGACCCAGTACTTC. Translation gives CASSLDRGLAGSETQYF. Full variable domain (missing parts from reference TRBV7-9 and TRBJ2-5): DTGVSQNPRHKITKRGQNVTFRCDPISEHNRLYWYRQTLGQGPEFLTYFQNEAQLEKSRLLSDRFSAERPKGSFSTLEIQRTEQGDSAMYLCASSLDRGLAGSETQYFGPGTRLLVL.

V usage is TRBV20-1 and J usage is TRBJ2-3; no reliable D call. V lost 0 bases to trimming and J lost 6 bases, with 19 bases between them. Germline-derived CDR1 and CDR2 are DFQATT and SNEGSKA (reference sequence). This CDR3 region has 16 residues. For the CDR3, the DNA is TGCAGTGCTAGAGATTTTTTAAGGCTGTCTTCGGATACGCAGTATTTT. This translates into CSARDFLRLSSDTQYF.

The table lists this clonotype with a few counts. The V call is TRBV24-1, the J call TRBJ2-1; 12 bases align to TRBD1. This CDR3 comprises 16 residues. Trimming took 3 bases from V and 9 from J; bases not matched to a gene: 8. Germline V gene data show CDR1 as KGHDR and CDR2 as SFDVKD. In DNA, the CDR3 is TGTGCCACCAGTGATCCGCCGGGACAGGGGGCTGGTGAGCAGTTCTTC. Residues: CATSDPPGQGAGEQFF.

The rearrangement uses TRBV7-3 and TRBJ2-5; 9 positions agree with TRBD2. Germline V CDR1 and CDR2: SGHTA, FQGTGA. The V segment lost 2 bases and the J segment 4 bases; nucleotides outside the gene matches: 17. The CDR3 totals 19 residues. In DNA form, the CDR3 reads TGTGCCAGCAGCTTATTTAAAATGGCTGGCGGGGGGGCAGCAGAGACCCAGTACTTC. This gives the protein CASSLFKMAGGGAAETQYF.

The chain combines TRBV29-1 with TRBJ2-1; 9 positions match TRBD2. CDR3 length: 14 amino acids. Germline trimming cut 6 bases from V and 3 bases from J; bases unmatched to any gene: 6. From germline, CDR1 is SQVTM and CDR2 ANQGSEA. CDR3 bases: TGCAGCGTCAAACTGACTAGCGGCTACAATGAGCAGTTCTTC. This encodes CSVKLTSGYNEQFF.

The chain recombines TRBV20-1 with TRBJ2-6; D unresolved. Trimming took off 5 bases at V and 7 bases at J, with 15 bases between the two ends. This CDR3 spans 14 amino acids. CDR1 and CDR2 (germline): DFQATT, SNEGSKA (reference sequence). The CDR3 nucleotides are TGCAGTGCTCCAGGCGTTGCCGGAGCCAACGTCCTGACTTTC. Its protein is CSAPGVAGANVLTF.

This clonotype was seen a handful of times. V gene TRBV9 combines with J gene TRBJ2-5, with 13 bases fitting TRBD2. The J call may be in error: the DNA end matches TRBJ2-7 better. Germline V gene lookup returns CDR1 SGDLS and CDR2 YYNGEE. This CDR3 comprises 15 residues. Written as DNA, the CDR3 is TGTGCCAGCAGCGTAAAGGGACTAGCGGGGTACGAGCAGTACTTC. Its translation is CASSVKGLAGYEQYF.

This clonotype was seen only a few times. J is TRBJ1-2 and V is TRBV5-6; tentatively, D is TRBD1 (5 bases). V lost 1 base and J lost 1, with 14 bases in between. Per the germline V gene, CDR1 is SGHDT and CDR2 is YYEEEE. The CDR3 has 16 amino acids. The DNA of the CDR3 is TGTGCCAGCAGCTTGCGAAGGGACCGAAATAACTATGGCTACACCTTC. Translating gives CASSLRRDRNNYGYTF.

To note about this clonotype: A junction end diverges from the germline sequence, so it may reflect a read error. This chain joins TRBV18 and TRBJ2-7; perhaps TRBD1 as D (8 bases). Per germline, CDR1 KGHSH and CDR2 LQKENI. There are 17 residues in the CDR3. CDR3: CASSRNRGGIFSYVQYF. The CDR3 DNA reads as TGTGCCAGCTCACGGAACAGGGGGGGAATATTCTCCTACGTGCAGTACTTC.

The gene calls are TRBV7-9 and TRBJ2-7, with D perhaps matching TRBD1 or TRBD2 (5 bases each). Trimming took off 4 bases at V and 3 bases at J, with 13 bases between the two ends. This CDR3 region has 14 residues. Germline CDR1 SEHNR, CDR2 FQNEAQ (reference sequence). The CDR3 protein is CASSSTGPHYEQYF. The DNA for the CDR3 is TGTGCCAGCAGCTCGACGGGACCCCACTACGAGCAGTACTTC.

This chain connects TRBV7-3 to TRBJ1-6; D call uncertain. Germline values: CDR1 SGHTA, CDR2 FQGTGA. V was pared by 2 bases and J by 5 bases, with 10 bases between. The CDR3 contains 15 residues. This chain's CDR3 is CASSLSVANNSPLHF. The CDR3 DNA reads TGTGCCAGCAGCTTATCAGTCGCCAATAATTCACCCCTCCACTTT.